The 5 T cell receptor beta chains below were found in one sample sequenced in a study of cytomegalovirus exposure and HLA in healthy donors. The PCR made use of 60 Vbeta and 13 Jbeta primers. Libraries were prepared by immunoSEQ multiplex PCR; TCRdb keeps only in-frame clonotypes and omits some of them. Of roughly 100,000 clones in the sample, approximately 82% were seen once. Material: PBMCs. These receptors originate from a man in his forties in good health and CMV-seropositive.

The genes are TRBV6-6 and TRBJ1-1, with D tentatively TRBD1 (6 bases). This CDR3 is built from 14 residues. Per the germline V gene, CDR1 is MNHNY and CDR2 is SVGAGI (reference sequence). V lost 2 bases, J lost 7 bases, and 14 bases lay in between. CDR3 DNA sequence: TGTGCCAGCAGTTACGCCAGGGGCTTTGGTGAAGCTTTCTTT. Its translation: CASSYARGFGEAFF.

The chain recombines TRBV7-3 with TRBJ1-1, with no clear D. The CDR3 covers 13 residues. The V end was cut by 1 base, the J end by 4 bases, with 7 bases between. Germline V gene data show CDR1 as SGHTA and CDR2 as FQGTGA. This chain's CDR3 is CASSLIRGTEAFF. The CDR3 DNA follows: TGTGCCAGCAGCTTAATTCGCGGCACTGAAGCTTTCTTT.

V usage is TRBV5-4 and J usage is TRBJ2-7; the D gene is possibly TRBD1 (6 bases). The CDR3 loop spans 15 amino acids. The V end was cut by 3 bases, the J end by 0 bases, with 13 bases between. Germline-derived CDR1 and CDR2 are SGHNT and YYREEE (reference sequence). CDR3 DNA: TGTGCCAGCAGCTCGTCCACAGGGAGCTCCTACGAGCAGTACTTC. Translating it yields CASSSSTGSSYEQYF.

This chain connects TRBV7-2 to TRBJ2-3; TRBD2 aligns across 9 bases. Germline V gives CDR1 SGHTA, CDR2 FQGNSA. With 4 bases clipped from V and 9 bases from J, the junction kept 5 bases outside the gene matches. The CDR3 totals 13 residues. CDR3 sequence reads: CASSSSSGKTQYF. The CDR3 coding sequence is TGTGCCAGCAGCTCCTCTAGCGGGAAAACGCAGTATTTT.

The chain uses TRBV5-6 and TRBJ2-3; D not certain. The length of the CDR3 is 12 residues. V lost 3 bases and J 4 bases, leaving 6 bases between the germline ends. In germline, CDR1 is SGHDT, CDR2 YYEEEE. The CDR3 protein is CASSSVPDTQYF. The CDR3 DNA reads TGTGCCAGCAGCTCGGTTCCAGATACGCAGTATTTT.